Below, one TCR beta chain is given with its context. The antigen remains undetermined. This record comes from a study of early T cells in non-severe SARS-CoV-2 infection. Study details: Sequenced material consisted of bulk RNA (from unsorted whole blood), and chains were unpaired.

Study-wide findings and caveats: VDJdb matching favored anti-spike CD8 responses, missing private and CD4 specificities.

Individual cDNA molecules received unique molecular identifiers. TCRdb re-called the 5' RACE reads through MiXCR, storing one row per CDR3 protein. Altogether 55,000 to 85,000 distinct CDR3 sequences are present, 9% to 10% being singletons, with the ten largest covering 15% to 17%. The CDR3 spans 13 residues. Trimming took 2 bases from V and 7 from J, leaving 12 bases between them. The V gene's germline CDR1 is LGHDT and CDR2 YNNKEL (reference sequence). The chain joins TRBV3-1 to TRBJ2-7; D not certain. Source: whole blood, taken at baseline. This TCR came from an adult who was a healthcare worker with PCR-confirmed SARS-CoV-2 infection or an uninfected control (not recorded which). The CDR3 reads CASSQISLGEQYF. The CDR3 DNA follows: TGTGCCAGCAGCCAAATATCGCTGGGGGAGCAGTACTTC.